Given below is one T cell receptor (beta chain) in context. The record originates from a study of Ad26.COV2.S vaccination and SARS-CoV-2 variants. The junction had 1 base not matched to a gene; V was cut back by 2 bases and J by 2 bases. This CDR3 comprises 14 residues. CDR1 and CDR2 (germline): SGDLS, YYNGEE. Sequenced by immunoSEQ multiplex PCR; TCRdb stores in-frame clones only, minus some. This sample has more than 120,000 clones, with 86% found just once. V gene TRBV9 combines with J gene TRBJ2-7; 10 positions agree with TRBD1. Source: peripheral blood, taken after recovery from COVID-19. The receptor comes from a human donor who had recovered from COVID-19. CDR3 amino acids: CASSVGTGAYEQYF. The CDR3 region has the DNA TGTGCCAGCAGCGTTGGGACAGGGGCCTACGAGCAGTACTTC.